These T cell receptor beta chains were read from a single sample in a study of blood T cell repertoires in COVID-19. The assay was immunoSEQ multiplex PCR, and TCRdb's table has in-frame clones only and misses some. The data contain 100,000 or so clones, roughly 80% of them singletons. Sequences were obtained from peripheral blood. All receptors derive from a woman of 80 years or more with acute or convalescent COVID-19. CDR3s include the opening cysteine and the closing phenylalanine or tryptophan. Fields, in order: V gene, CDR3 length, J gene, CDR3 protein.

TRBV19,15,TRBJ2-1,CASSLTPGLDYEQFF
TRBV13,15,TRBJ1-1,CASSLTGAMNTEAFF
TRBV10-3,13,TRBJ1-2,CAISESGGYGYTF
TRBV5-4,16,TRBJ2-3,CASSLGGSGRPDTQYF
TRBV7-9,15,TRBJ2-1,CASSLGTGSYNEQFF
TRBV12-5,12,TRBJ2-5,CASGLSRETQYF
TRBV6-5,13,TRBJ1-3,CASSYGTANTIYF
TRBV5-4,15,TRBJ2-1,CASSLPGQGYNEQFF
TRBV14,14,TRBJ2-2,CASSRDTNTGELFF
TRBV11-2,14,TRBJ1-3,CASSLPGSGNTIYF
TRBV10-2,12,TRBJ2-2,CASSANTGELFF
TRBV2,16,TRBJ1-5,CASTGSPISSNQPQHF
TRBV2,14,TRBJ1-6,CASRLQGLNSPLHF
TRBV5-8,13,TRBJ2-5,CASSLIGGETQYF
TRBV5-4,13,TRBJ2-2,CASNKGRAGELFF
TRBV25-1,17,TRBJ2-3,CASSDTRAGGYTDTQYF
TRBV5-6,15,TRBJ1-5,CASSLNTKSNQPQHF
TRBV5-1,16,TRBJ1-2,CASSSGGRSGVYGYTF
TRBV18,16,TRBJ2-2,CASSPETSGNTGELFF
TRBV28,15,TRBJ2-1,CASSGSSGKFDEQFF
TRBV7-2,17,TRBJ2-5,CASSLYRGAGTFRAKYF
TRBV28,14,TRBJ1-2,CASSSTASPYGYTF
TRBV5-4,15,TRBJ2-5,CASSPTSSFRETQYF
TRBV7-2,16,TRBJ2-1,CASSSRKMSSYNEQFF
TRBV4-1,14,TRBJ1-4,CASSQGDGGEKLFF
TRBV5-4,14,TRBJ2-7,CASRAPGQSYEQYF